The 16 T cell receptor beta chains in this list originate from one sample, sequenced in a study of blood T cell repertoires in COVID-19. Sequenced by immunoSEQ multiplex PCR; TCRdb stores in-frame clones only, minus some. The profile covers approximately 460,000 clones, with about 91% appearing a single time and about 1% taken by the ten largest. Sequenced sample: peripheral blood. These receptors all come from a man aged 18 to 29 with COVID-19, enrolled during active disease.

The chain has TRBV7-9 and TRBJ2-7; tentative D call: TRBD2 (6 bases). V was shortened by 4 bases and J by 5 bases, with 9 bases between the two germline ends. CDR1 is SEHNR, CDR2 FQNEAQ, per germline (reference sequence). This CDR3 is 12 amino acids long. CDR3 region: CASSSGLHEQYF. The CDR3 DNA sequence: TGTGCCAGCAGCTCAGGACTACACGAGCAGTACTTC. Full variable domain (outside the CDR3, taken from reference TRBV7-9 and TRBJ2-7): DTGVSQNPRHKITKRGQNVTFRCDPISEHNRLYWYRQTLGQGPEFLTYFQNEAQLEKSRLLSDRFSAERPKGSFSTLEIQRTEQGDSAMYLCASSSGLHEQYFGPGTRLTVT.

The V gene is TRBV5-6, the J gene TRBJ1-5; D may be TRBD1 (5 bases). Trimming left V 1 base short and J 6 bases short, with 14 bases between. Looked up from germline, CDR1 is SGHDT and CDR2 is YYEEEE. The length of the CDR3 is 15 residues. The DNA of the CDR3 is TGTGCCAGCAGCTTGATGGCAGGGATTGGTCAGCCCCAGCATTTT. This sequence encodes CASSLMAGIGQPQHF. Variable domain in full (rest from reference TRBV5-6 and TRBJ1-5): DAGVTQSPTHLIKTRGQQVTLRCSPKSGHDTVSWYQQALGQGPQFIFQYYEEEERQRGNFPDRFSGHQFPNYSSELNVNALLLGDSALYLCASSLMAGIGQPQHFGDGTRLSIL.

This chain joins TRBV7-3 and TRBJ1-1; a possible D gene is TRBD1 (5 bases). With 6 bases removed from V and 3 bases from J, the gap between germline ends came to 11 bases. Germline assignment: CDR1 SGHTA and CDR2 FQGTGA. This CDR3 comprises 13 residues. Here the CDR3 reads CASSRGTDTEAFF. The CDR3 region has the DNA TGTGCCAGCAGTAGGGGAACTGACACTGAAGCTTTCTTT.

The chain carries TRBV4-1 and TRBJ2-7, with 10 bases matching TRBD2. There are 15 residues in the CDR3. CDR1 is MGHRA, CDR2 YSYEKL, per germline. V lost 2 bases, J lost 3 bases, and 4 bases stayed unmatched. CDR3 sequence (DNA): TGCGCCAGCAGCCAACTGGGACTAGCGAGCTACGAGCAGTACTTC. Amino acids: CASSQLGLASYEQYF.

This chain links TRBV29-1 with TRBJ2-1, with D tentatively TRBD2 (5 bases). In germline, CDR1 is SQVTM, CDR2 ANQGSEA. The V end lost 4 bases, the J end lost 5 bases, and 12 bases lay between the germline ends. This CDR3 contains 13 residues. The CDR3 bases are TGCAGCGTTGCTTGGCAGAGGGACAATGAGCAGTTCTTC. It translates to CSVAWQRDNEQFF.

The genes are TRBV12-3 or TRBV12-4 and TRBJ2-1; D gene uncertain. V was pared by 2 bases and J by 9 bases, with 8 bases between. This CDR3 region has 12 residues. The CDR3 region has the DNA TGTGCCAGCAGTTTATTTGCACTTGAGCAGTTCTTC. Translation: CASSLFALEQFF.

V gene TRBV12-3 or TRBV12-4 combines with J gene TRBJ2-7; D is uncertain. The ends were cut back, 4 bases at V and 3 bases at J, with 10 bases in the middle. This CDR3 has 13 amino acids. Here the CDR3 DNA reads TGTGCCAGCAGTTCGATTCGAGACTACGAGCAGTACTTC. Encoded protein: CASSSIRDYEQYF.

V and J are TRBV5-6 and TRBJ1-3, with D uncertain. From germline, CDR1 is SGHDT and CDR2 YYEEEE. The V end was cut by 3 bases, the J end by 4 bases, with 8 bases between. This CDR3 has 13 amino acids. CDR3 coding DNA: TGTGCCAGCAGCTCAGATGCCGGAAACACCATATATTTT. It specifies CASSSDAGNTIYF. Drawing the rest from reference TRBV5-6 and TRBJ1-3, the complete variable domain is DAGVTQSPTHLIKTRGQQVTLRCSPKSGHDTVSWYQQALGQGPQFIFQYYEEEERQRGNFPDRFSGHQFPNYSSELNVNALLLGDSALYLCASSSDAGNTIYFGEGSWLTVV.

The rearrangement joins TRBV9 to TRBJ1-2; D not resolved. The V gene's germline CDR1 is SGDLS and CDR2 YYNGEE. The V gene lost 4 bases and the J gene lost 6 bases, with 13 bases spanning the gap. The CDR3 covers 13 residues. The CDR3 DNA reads TGTGCCAGCAGCCCGAACCACAGAGATGGCTACACCTTC. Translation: CASSPNHRDGYTF.

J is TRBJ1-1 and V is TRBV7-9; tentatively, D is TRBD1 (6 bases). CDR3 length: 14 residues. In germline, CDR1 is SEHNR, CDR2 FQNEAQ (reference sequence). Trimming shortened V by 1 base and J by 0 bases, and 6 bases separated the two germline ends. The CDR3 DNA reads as TGTGCCAGCAGCTTAGGGACAGTGAACACTGAAGCTTTCTTT. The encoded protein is CASSLGTVNTEAFF.

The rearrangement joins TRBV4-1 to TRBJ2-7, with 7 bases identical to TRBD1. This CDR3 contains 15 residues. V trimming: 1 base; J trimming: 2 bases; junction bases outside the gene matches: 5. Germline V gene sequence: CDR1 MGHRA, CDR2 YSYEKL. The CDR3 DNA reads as TGCGCCAGCAGCCAAGGTAGGGACAGCACCTACGAGCAGTACTTC. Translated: CASSQGRDSTYEQYF.

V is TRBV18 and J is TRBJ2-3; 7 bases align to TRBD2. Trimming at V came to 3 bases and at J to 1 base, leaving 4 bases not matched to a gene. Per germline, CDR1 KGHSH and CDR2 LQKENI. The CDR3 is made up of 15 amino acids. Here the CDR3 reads CASSPSGGRTDTQYF. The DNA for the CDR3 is TGTGCCAGCTCACCCTCGGGGGGTCGCACAGATACGCAGTATTTT.

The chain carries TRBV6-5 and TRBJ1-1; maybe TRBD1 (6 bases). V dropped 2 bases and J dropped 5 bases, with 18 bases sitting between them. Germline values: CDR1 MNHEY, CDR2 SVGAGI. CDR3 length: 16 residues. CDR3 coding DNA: TGTGCCAGCAGTTACAGGTCCAGGCCCCAGGGGACTGAAGCTTTCTTT. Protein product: CASSYRSRPQGTEAFF.

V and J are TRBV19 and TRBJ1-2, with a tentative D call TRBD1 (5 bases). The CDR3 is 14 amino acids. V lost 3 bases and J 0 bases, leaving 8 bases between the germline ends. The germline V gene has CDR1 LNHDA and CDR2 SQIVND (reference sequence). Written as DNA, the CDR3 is TGTGCCAGTAGTATCGGGGGGACTAACTATGGCTACACCTTC. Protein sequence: CASSIGGTNYGYTF.

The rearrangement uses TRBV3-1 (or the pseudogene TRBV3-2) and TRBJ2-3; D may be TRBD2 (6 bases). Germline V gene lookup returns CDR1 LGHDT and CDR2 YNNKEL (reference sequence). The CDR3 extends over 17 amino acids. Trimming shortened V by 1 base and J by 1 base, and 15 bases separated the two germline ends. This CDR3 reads CASSQVIGRGGTDTQYF. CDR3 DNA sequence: TGTGCCAGCAGCCAAGTGATTGGGCGGGGAGGCACAGATACGCAGTATTTT.

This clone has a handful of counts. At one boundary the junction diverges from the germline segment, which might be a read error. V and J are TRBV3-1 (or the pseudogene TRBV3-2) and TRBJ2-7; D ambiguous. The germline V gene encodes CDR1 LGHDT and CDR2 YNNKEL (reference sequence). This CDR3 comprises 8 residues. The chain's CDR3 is CASSLGWF. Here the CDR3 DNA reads TGTGCCAGCAGCCTCGGTTGGTTC.